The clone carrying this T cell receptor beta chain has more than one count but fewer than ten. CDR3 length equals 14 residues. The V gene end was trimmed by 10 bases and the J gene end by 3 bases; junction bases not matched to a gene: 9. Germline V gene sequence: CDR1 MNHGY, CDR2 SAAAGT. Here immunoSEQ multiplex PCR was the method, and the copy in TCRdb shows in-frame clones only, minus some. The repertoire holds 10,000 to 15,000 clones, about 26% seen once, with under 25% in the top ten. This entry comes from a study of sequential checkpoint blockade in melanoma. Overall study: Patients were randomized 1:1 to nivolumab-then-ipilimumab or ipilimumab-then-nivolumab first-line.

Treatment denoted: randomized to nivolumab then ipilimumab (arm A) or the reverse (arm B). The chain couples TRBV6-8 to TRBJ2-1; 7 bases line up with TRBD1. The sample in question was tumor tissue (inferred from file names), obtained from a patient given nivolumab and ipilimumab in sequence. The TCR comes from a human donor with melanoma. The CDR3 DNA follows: TGTGCCATCAGCTCGGACAGGAGCTACAATGAGCAGTTCTTC. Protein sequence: CAISSDRSYNEQFF.